The 22 T cell receptor beta chains given below trace back to one sample, sequenced in a study of T cells after posttransplantation cyclophosphamide. Busulfan-fludarabine conditioning, marrow transplant, and cyclophosphamide on days +3 and +4 were administered. Generated by immunoSEQ multiplex PCR, the TCRdb table keeps only in-frame clones and is missing some. The data list 6,000 to 9,500 clones, none observed once; 5.5% falls to the top ten. The sample in question was PBMCs, obtained after allogeneic stem cell transplant with posttransplant cyclophosphamide. The receptors were gathered from a young adult male patient who received an allogeneic stem cell transplant from an unrelated donor, was CMV-positive, and had acute and chronic GVHD. Among the T cells, some may be from the graft donor.

This clone was counted ten times or more. CDR3 nucleotides: TGCGCCAGCGTGCAGGGTACAGAGCAGTTCTTC. This codes for CASVQGTEQFF. The V call is TRBV5-1, the J call TRBJ2-1, with D possibly matching TRBD1 (5 bases). Deletions cut 7 bases from V and 10 bases from J, with 12 bases between. The CDR3 loop spans 11 amino acids. CDR1 SGHRS and CDR2 YFSETQ come from the germline V gene.

This clone has a count of ten or more. This same CDR3 is encoded by further DNA sequences in the sample. The rearrangement links TRBV7-3 to TRBJ2-3, with TRBD1 matching over 8 bases. J was trimmed by 1 base and V by 5 bases; bases with no gene match: 11. Germline CDR1 and CDR2: SGHTA and FQGTGA. This CDR3 is built from 17 residues. The DNA for the CDR3 is TGTGCCAGCAGCGCCCACGCAGGGGGCTCGGGCACAGATACGCAGTATTTT. This gives the protein CASSAHAGGSGTDTQYF.

This clone was counted many times. This chain uses TRBV19 with TRBJ2-3; TRBD1 agrees at 7 bases. This CDR3 spans 19 amino acids. Germline loops: CDR1 LNHDA, CDR2 SQIVND (reference sequence). Losses at the gene ends were 6 bases for V and 1 base for J; bases not matched to a gene: 19. The CDR3 region is CASRPLWTQGVSGTDTQYF. CDR3 nucleotide sequence: TGTGCCAGTAGACCGCTTTGGACGCAGGGGGTCAGTGGCACAGATACGCAGTATTTT.

This clone was seen repeatedly, ten times or more. This sequence joins TRBV25-1 and TRBJ1-4; the D is unclear. Germline values: CDR1 MGHDK, CDR2 SYGVNS. The CDR3 has 13 residues. The V end lost 4 bases, the J end lost 10 bases, and 13 bases lay between the germline ends. CDR3 protein: CASSGEGKGKLFF. DNA of the CDR3: TGTGCCAGCAGTGGGGAGGGTAAGGGAAAACTGTTTTTT.

This clone was found many times. V gene TRBV5-1 combines with J gene TRBJ1-5, with D possibly being TRBD1 (6 bases). CDR3 length: 15 amino acids. Trimming stripped 0 bases from V and 4 bases from J, with 11 bases between. Germline assignment: CDR1 SGHRS and CDR2 YFSETQ. The CDR3 here is CASSLEGGGNQPQHF. CDR3 DNA: TGCGCCAGCAGCTTGGAGGGAGGGGGAAATCAGCCCCAGCATTTT.

Many counts were recorded for this clone. The rearrangement joins TRBV9 to TRBJ2-7, with D hard to call. Trimming removed 5 bases at V and 1 base at J, with 7 bases between. This CDR3 has 12 amino acids. Germline assignment: CDR1 SGDLS and CDR2 YYNGEE. The CDR3 spells CASSSSSYEQYF. DNA for the CDR3: TGTGCCAGCAGTTCCAGTTCCTACGAGCAGTACTTC.

In this sample, this clone turned up many times. The CDR3 loop is CASSLGIAVTGETQYF. CDR3 in DNA: TGTGCCAGCAGCTTAGGAATCGCGGTCACGGGAGAGACCCAGTACTTC. This sequence joins TRBV7-6 and TRBJ2-5; D is unresolved. The V end was cut by 1 base, the J end by 4 bases, with 16 bases between. CDR1 and CDR2 from the germline V gene are SGHVS and FNYEAQ. The CDR3 contains 16 residues.

This clone was recorded at least ten times. This sequence joins TRBV7-9 and TRBJ1-1; tentative D call: TRBD1 (6 bases). The V gene lost 5 bases and the J gene lost 2 bases, with 15 bases spanning the gap. Looked up from germline, CDR1 is SEHNR and CDR2 is FQNEAQ (reference sequence). The CDR3 length is 15 residues. The CDR3 spells CASSARNRENTEAFF. The CDR3 DNA reads TGTGCCAGCAGCGCCCGGAACAGGGAAAACACTGAAGCTTTCTTT.

This clone appeared many times. The chain links TRBV7-9 to TRBJ2-5; D might be TRBD1 (6 bases). The CDR3 contains 14 residues. The germline V and J ends were trimmed by 5 bases and 2 bases, with 12 bases remaining between them. Looked up from germline, CDR1 is SEHNR and CDR2 is FQNEAQ (reference sequence). CDR3 region: CASSPTTGQETQYF. The CDR3 nucleotides read TGTGCCAGCAGCCCGACCACAGGGCAAGAGACCCAGTACTTC.

This clone was observed many times. The V call is TRBV30, the J call TRBJ1-2; tentatively, D is TRBD1 (5 bases). The germline V gene encodes CDR1 GTSNPN and CDR2 SVGIG (reference sequence). The CDR3 is made up of 13 amino acids. Trimming took off 0 bases at V and 7 bases at J, with 12 bases between the two ends. DNA of the CDR3: TGTGCCTGGAGTGTAGGGCCGGGGGGTGGCTACACCTTC. Protein sequence: CAWSVGPGGGYTF.

This clone was observed many times. The V call is TRBV28, the J call TRBJ1-1; D is possibly TRBD1 (5 bases). V lost 4 bases to trimming and J lost 0 bases, with 18 bases between them. Germline V lookup: CDR1 MDHEN, CDR2 SYDVKM. The CDR3 has 17 amino acids. The CDR3 DNA reads as TGTGCCAGCAGTTCTCCCCGGTCGGGGGGAATGAACACTGAAGCTTTCTTT. As protein: CASSSPRSGGMNTEAFF.

This clone was observed many times. The genes are TRBV5-6 and TRBJ2-3; the match to TRBD2 covers 10 bases. V lost 1 base, J lost 3 bases, and 2 bases stayed unmatched. Per germline, CDR1 SGHDT and CDR2 YYEEEE. The CDR3 covers 15 residues. CDR3 sequence: CASSLWTSGTDTQYF. CDR3 in DNA: TGTGCCAGCAGCTTGTGGACTAGCGGAACAGATACGCAGTATTTT.

The sample holds many counts of this clone. V gene TRBV15 combines with J gene TRBJ1-5, with TRBD1 matching over 7 bases. Germline V gives CDR1 LNHNV, CDR2 YYDKDF (reference sequence). Trimming removed 1 base from V and 3 bases from J; junction bases left unmatched: 3. CDR3 length: 15 residues. The CDR3 loop reads CATSRATGVNQPQHF. The CDR3 DNA follows: TGTGCCACCAGCAGAGCTACAGGGGTCAATCAGCCCCAGCATTTT.

This clone was found many times. This chain connects TRBV6-6 to TRBJ2-5; unclear D gene. The V gene lost 5 bases and the J gene lost 4 bases, with 8 bases spanning the gap. The CDR3 is made up of 12 amino acids. Germline values: CDR1 MNHNY, CDR2 SVGAGI (reference sequence). The CDR3: CASSPLGETQYF. DNA for the CDR3: TGTGCCAGCAGTCCCCTCGGAGAGACCCAGTACTTC.

This clone was seen ten or more times. V is TRBV7-2 and J is TRBJ1-1; 9 bases are shared with TRBD1. Trimming removed 4 bases from V and 4 bases from J; junction bases left unmatched: 4. From germline, CDR1 is SGHTA and CDR2 FQGNSA. The CDR3 extends over 14 amino acids. CDR3 in amino acids: CASSWPGQGTEAFF. CDR3 nucleotides: TGTGCCAGCAGCTGGCCGGGACAGGGCACTGAAGCTTTCTTT.

At least ten counts were recorded for this clone. V is TRBV7-9 and J is TRBJ2-7, with TRBD1 matching 9 bases. Germline V gives CDR1 SEHNR, CDR2 FQNEAQ (reference sequence). The CDR3 is 15 residues long. With 3 bases clipped from V and 5 bases from J, the junction kept 8 bases outside the gene matches. The CDR3 nucleotides read TGTGCCAGCAGCTTTCCGGGACAGGGCCAAGACGAGCAGTACTTC. This translates into CASSFPGQGQDEQYF.

This clone occurred many times. V and J are TRBV2 and TRBJ2-1, with 12 nucleotides matching TRBD2. From germline, CDR1 is SNHLY and CDR2 FYNNEI. This CDR3 is 15 amino acids long. V lost 3 bases to trimming and J lost 7 bases; unmatched junction nucleotides: 4. CDR3 protein: CASSDRLAGGNEQFF. The CDR3 nucleotides read TGTGCCAGCAGTGACCGCCTAGCGGGGGGGAATGAGCAGTTCTTC.

This clone occurred many times. The rearrangement links TRBV9 to TRBJ1-4; TRBD1 matches at 9 bases. The V and J ends lost 3 bases and 5 bases, in that order; junction bases with no gene match: 5. The CDR3 is 15 amino acids. CDR1 SGDLS and CDR2 YYNGEE come from the germline V gene. The CDR3 DNA reads as TGTGCCAGCAGCGGGGACAGGGCCCTGAATGAAAAACTGTTTTTT. It translates to CASSGDRALNEKLFF.

Ten or more counts support this clone. The chain combines TRBV18 with TRBJ2-1, with D maybe TRBD2 (6 bases). CDR1 is KGHSH, CDR2 LQKENI, per germline. The CDR3 contains 14 residues. The V end lost 0 bases, the J end lost 6 bases, and 9 bases lay between the germline ends. The CDR3 DNA is TGTGCCAGCTCACCACCGACTAGTATCAATGAGCAGTTCTTC. The encoded protein is CASSPPTSINEQFF.

This clone was seen repeatedly, ten times or more. This chain joins TRBV7-2 and TRBJ1-4; D may be TRBD1 (6 bases). Germline V CDR1 and CDR2: SGHTA, FQGNSA. The CDR3 sequence is 15 residues long. V lost 4 bases and J lost 5, with 14 bases in between. The CDR3 coding sequence is TGTGCCAGCAGCTATACGACAGGATCCAATGAAAAACTGTTTTTT. It yields the protein CASSYTTGSNEKLFF.

This clone was counted at least ten times. V gene TRBV6-1 combines with J gene TRBJ2-5, with D perhaps matching TRBD1 (6 bases). V lost 1 base to trimming and J lost 4 bases, with 13 bases between them. Germline lookup yields CDR1 MNHNS and CDR2 SASEGT. This CDR3 comprises 15 residues. The DNA of the CDR3 is TGTGCCAGCAGTGAAGGGTCCCCAGGGGTAGAGACCCAGTACTTC. Translated, it gives CASSEGSPGVETQYF.

This clone was found many times. The chain links TRBV11-3 to TRBJ2-2, with D possibly matching TRBD1 (5 bases). V was trimmed by 5 bases and J by 5 bases, leaving 9 bases between them. This CDR3 contains 13 residues. Germline CDR1 SGHNT, CDR2 YENEEA. CDR3 coding DNA: TGTGCCAGCAGCGCTTCAGGGACCGGGGAGCTGTTTTTT. It codes for CASSASGTGELFF.